This T cell receptor (beta chain) was sequenced in a study of human T cells and chemical hapten exposure. As for time point: pre-sensitization, week 0. Stated treatment: therapeutic diphenylcyclopropenone sensitization with weekly scalp DPC. Alopecia patients, 18 to 70 years old and DPC-suitable, served as donors. In the source study's methods: Samples ranged from about 23,224 to 690,600 TCRs, with a median of roughly 96,000. TCRdb re-derived calls from the RACE reads in MiXCR, one entry per CDR3 protein. V and J calls and clone size were set by TCRdb, not the authors. The sample carries 55,000 to 75,000 distinct CDR3 sequences, approximately 6.7% recorded once. The CDR3 extends over 14 amino acids. With V trimmed by 8 bases and J by 2 bases, 4 bases remained unmatched. Germline V lookup: CDR1 LGHNT, CDR2 FRNRAP.

This chain connects TRBV12-5 to TRBJ2-4; 9 bases line up with TRBD2. The receptor was isolated from a woman aged 25 to 45 with alopecia areata. Some clones in this sample may be carry-over from other donors' samples. This sample comprised whole blood, obtained in connection with sensitization to the hapten diphenylcyclopropenone (DPC). CDR3 coding DNA: TGTGCTAGTACGGCGGGGGGGCCCAAAAACATTCAGTACTTC. Protein product: CASTAGGPKNIQYF. Based on the CDR3 plus reference TRBV12-5 and TRBJ2-4, the full variable domain is DARVTQTPRHKVTEMGQEVTMRCQPILGHNTVFWYRQTMMQGLELLAYFRNRAPLDDSGMPKDRFSAEMPDATLATLKIQPSEPRDSAVYFCASTAGGPKNIQYFGAGTRLSVL.